This TCR beta chain was sequenced for a study of naive and memory T cell subsets. The CDR3 sequence is 15 residues long. Per germline, CDR1 SGHTA and CDR2 FQGTGA. Between the trimmed V and J ends, which lost 2 bases and 3 bases, there was a span of 10 bases. This clonotype was seen ten or more times. An equimolar mix of two oligonucleotides served as the beta constant-region primer for TRBC1 and TRBC2. A 12-nucleotide UMI and the SP2 primer were added to the cDNA 3' end by oligonucleotide ligation. TCRdb used MiXCR to reprocess the UMI-ligation and nested PCR reads, holding one entry per CDR3 protein. This table has some 100,000 distinct CDR3 sequences, more than 6.5% appearing once.

Input material: central memory CD4+ T cells from blood. The gene calls are TRBV7-3 and TRBJ2-2; D gene ambiguous. The origin of this receptor is a human donor in good health. The CDR3 sequence is CASSLRGTYTGELFF. CDR3 DNA: TGTGCCAGCAGCTTACGCGGCACTTACACCGGGGAGCTGTTTTTT.